These 9 T cell receptor beta chains share one sample of origin, sequenced in a study of blood T cell repertoires in COVID-19. Clones were sequenced by immunoSEQ multiplex PCR, and TCRdb holds only the in-frame ones, with some missing. The data hold tens of thousands of clones, with more than 75% observed a single time. The specimen sequenced was peripheral blood. These receptors all come from a man aged 50 to 60 with active COVID-19.

The J gene is TRBJ2-1, the V gene TRBV9, with 11 bases lining up with TRBD2. V was clipped by 5 bases and J by 4 bases; unmatched bases: 5. Germline V CDR1 and CDR2: SGDLS, YYNGEE. The CDR3 covers 15 residues. In nucleotides, the CDR3 is TGTGCCAGCAGTAGGGGACTAGCGGAATACAATGAGCAGTTCTTC. Amino acids: CASSRGLAEYNEQFF.

The chain has TRBV30 and TRBJ1-1, with a tentative D call TRBD1 (6 bases). Germline V gives CDR1 GTSNPN, CDR2 SVGIG (reference sequence). This CDR3 comprises 11 residues. The CDR3 protein is CAFRGGTEAFF. The DNA for the CDR3 is TGTGCTTTTAGGGGGGGAACTGAAGCTTTCTTT. Combining the CDR3 with reference TRBV30 and TRBJ1-1 gives the whole variable domain SQTIHQWPATLVQPVGSPLSLECTVEGTSNPNLYWYRQAAGRGLQLLFYSVGIGQISSEVPQNLSASRPQDRQFILSSKKLLLSDSGFYLCAFRGGTEAFFGQGTRLTVV.

This clone was recorded only once. The rearrangement links TRBV7-2 to TRBJ1-4; D is possibly TRBD1 (6 bases). The CDR3 is 15 amino acids. V gave up 7 bases and J gave up 3 bases, with 15 bases separating them. Germline assignment: CDR1 SGHTA and CDR2 FQGNSA. This chain's CDR3 is CASTFQGLANEKLFF. CDR3 DNA sequence: TGTGCCAGCACCTTCCAGGGGTTGGCTAATGAAAAACTGTTTTTT. Drawing the rest from reference TRBV7-2 and TRBJ1-4, the complete variable domain is GAGVSQSPSNKVTEKGKDVELRCDPISGHTALYWYRQSLGQGLEFLIYFQGNSAPDKSGLPSDRFSAERTGGSVSTLTIQRTQQEDSAVYLCASTFQGLANEKLFFGSGTQLSVL.

V and J are TRBV5-8 and TRBJ2-2; 8 nucleotides align to TRBD1. The CDR3 length is 16 residues. V trimming: 5 bases; J trimming: 4 bases; junction bases outside the gene matches: 10. Germline values: CDR1 SGHTS, CDR2 YDEGEE. CDR3: CASRYDRGASTGELFF. CDR3 nucleotides: TGTGCCAGCAGGTATGACAGGGGCGCAAGCACCGGGGAGCTGTTTTTT.

This clone appeared a single time. The CDR3 sequence: CASSMTSGGAAEQFF. The CDR3 coding sequence is TGTGCCAGTAGTATGACTAGCGGGGGGGCCGCTGAGCAGTTCTTC. The V gene is TRBV19, the J gene TRBJ2-1, with 14 positions matching TRBD2. The length of the CDR3 is 15 residues. The J segment lost 9 bases and the V segment lost 3 bases, leaving 4 bases of the junction unmatched. CDR1 is LNHDA, CDR2 SQIVND, per germline (reference sequence).

The rearrangement joins TRBV29-1 to TRBJ2-1; a weak D match, TRBD2 (5 bases). CDR1 is SQVTM and CDR2 is ANQGSEA in the germline V gene. Trimming cost V 8 bases and J 9 bases, with 23 bases left between them. The CDR3 contains 14 residues. The CDR3 nucleotides are TGCAGCTCAGAAGAGGCCGGGCAAGGAGGTGAGCAGTTCTTC. Its translation is CSSEEAGQGGEQFF.

The chain links TRBV4-2 to TRBJ2-5, with TRBD1 identical over 9 bases. The CDR3 is 19 residues long. Trimming at V came to 1 base and at J to 1 base, leaving 13 bases not matched to a gene. Germline lookup yields CDR1 LGHNA and CDR2 YNFKEQ. The CDR3 is CASSQGGQGGLVGQETQYF. CDR3 nucleotides: TGTGCCAGCAGCCAAGGGGGACAGGGAGGGTTGGTTGGCCAAGAGACCCAGTACTTC.

The gene calls are TRBV5-1 and TRBJ1-2; 8 bases line up with TRBD1. Germline values: CDR1 SGHRS, CDR2 YFSETQ. The CDR3 is made up of 13 amino acids. The V segment lost 5 bases and the J segment 3 bases; nucleotides outside the gene matches: 3. In DNA form, the CDR3 reads TGCGCCAGCAGGGCGGACAGGGACTATGGCTACACCTTC. This gives the protein CASRADRDYGYTF. The variable domain in full, completed from reference TRBV5-1 and TRBJ1-2, reads KAGVTQTPRYLIKTRGQQVTLSCSPISGHRSVSWYQQTPGQGLQFLFEYFSETQRNKGNFPGRFSGRQFSNSRSEMNVSTLELGDSALYLCASRADRDYGYTFGSGTRLTVV.

V gene TRBV24-1 combines with J gene TRBJ2-1; possibly TRBD1 for D (5 bases). Trimming shortened V by 4 bases and J by 8 bases, and 17 bases separated the two germline ends. This CDR3 spans 15 amino acids. Germline CDR1 and CDR2: KGHDR and SFDVKD. CDR3 in amino acids: CATSDPKRQSDEQFF. The CDR3 DNA is TGTGCCACCAGTGACCCTAAGCGACAGAGCGATGAGCAGTTCTTC.